The 13 T cell receptor beta chains below were found in one sample sequenced in a study of CXCR3-negative and CXCR3-positive naive CD8 T cells. All TRB cDNA libraries came from 5' RACE performed with UMI labels. For each CDR3 protein, TCRdb gives one entry from its re-call of the 5' RACE reads, without DNA. This sample's table reports more than 45,000 distinct CDR3 sequences. Sequenced material: memory CD8+ T cells from blood. The receptors were gathered from a human donor in good health. Some clones in this sample may be carry-over from other donors' samples.

The CDR3 loop reads CASSGLAGGHEQFF. The J gene is TRBJ2-1, the V gene TRBV7-8; the D gene TCRdb calls, TRBD2, cannot be checked with no DNA. CDR1 is SGHVS and CDR2 is FQNEAQ in the germline V gene. The CDR3 is made up of 14 amino acids.

V is TRBV6-5 and J is TRBJ2-7; TCRdb's D gene call, TRBD1, goes unchecked for lack of DNA. Germline-derived CDR1 and CDR2 are MNHEY and SVGAGI. CDR3 length: 13 residues. The CDR3 loop reads CASSAGTGTEQYF.

The gene calls are TRBV10-3 and TRBJ2-3; TCRdb's D call of TRBD2 is untestable without DNA. Germline assignment: CDR1 ENHRY and CDR2 SYGVKD. The CDR3 length is 15 residues. This chain's CDR3 is CAISEALAGTDTQYF.

This chain links TRBV12-3 or TRBV12-4 with TRBJ2-1. The CDR3 length is 11 residues. CDR3 sequence reads: CASSSHNEQFF.

The chain couples TRBV4-1 to TRBJ2-3; TCRdb reports TRBD2, a call that lacks DNA to check it against. The germline gives CDR1 MGHRA, CDR2 YSYEKL. The CDR3 runs to 16 residues. CDR3 loop: CASSQLAGGVTDTQYF.

The chain links TRBV20-1 to TRBJ1-1; TCRdb designates TRBD1, a call that cannot be tested without DNA. CDR3 length: 14 amino acids. CDR1 and CDR2 (germline): DFQATT, SNEGSKA (reference sequence). CDR3 protein: CSAREEGRDTEAFF.

The chain couples TRBV11-2 to TRBJ2-7. The CDR3 spans 14 residues. CDR1 SGHAT and CDR2 FQNNGV come from the germline V gene. The CDR3 protein is CASSSYTISYEQYF.

The chain couples TRBV27 to TRBJ2-7; TCRdb picks TRBD1, but there is no DNA to check that call. The CDR3 sequence is 14 residues long. The V gene's germline CDR1 is MNHEY and CDR2 SMNVEV (reference sequence). CDR3: CASSLTGTGGEQYF.

This chain links TRBV6-2 or TRBV6-3 with TRBJ2-1. The CDR3 sequence is 12 residues long. CDR1 and CDR2 from the germline V gene are MNHEY and SVGEGT. The CDR3 sequence: CASSYSGNEQFF.

The chain has TRBV29-1 and TRBJ1-2. Germline CDR1 SQVTM, CDR2 ANQGSEA. The CDR3 contains 12 residues. The CDR3: CSVDPRRWAKIF.

The chain carries TRBV4-1 and TRBJ2-6; with no DNA, the TCRdb D assignment of TRBD1 cannot be verified. The CDR3 loop spans 17 amino acids. The germline CDR1 and CDR2 sequences are MGHRA and YSYEKL. The CDR3 loop reads CASSLTGGHSGANVLTF.

The rearrangement uses TRBV6-4 and TRBJ1-1; absent DNA, TCRdb's TRBD1 call cannot be checked. This CDR3 spans 14 amino acids. CDR1 is MRHNA, CDR2 SNTAGT, per germline. CDR3 protein: CASSDSPGNTEAFF.

The chain joins TRBV7-2 to TRBJ2-7. CDR3 length: 16 residues. CDR1 and CDR2 from the germline V gene are SGHTA and FQGNSA. The chain's CDR3 is CASSQPGAAGAYEQYF.